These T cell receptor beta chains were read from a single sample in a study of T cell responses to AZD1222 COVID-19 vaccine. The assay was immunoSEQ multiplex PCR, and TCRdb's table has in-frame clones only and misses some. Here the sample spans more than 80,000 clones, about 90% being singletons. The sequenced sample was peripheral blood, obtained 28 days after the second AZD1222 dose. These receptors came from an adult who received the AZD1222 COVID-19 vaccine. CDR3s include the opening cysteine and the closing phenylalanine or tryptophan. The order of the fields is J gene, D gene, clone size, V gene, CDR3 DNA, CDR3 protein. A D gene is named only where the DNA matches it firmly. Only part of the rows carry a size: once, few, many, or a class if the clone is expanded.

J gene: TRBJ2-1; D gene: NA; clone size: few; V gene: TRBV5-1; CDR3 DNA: TGCGCCAGCAGCCTTCTCCAGGGATCCTACAATGAGCAGTTCTTC; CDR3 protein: CASSLLQGSYNEQFF
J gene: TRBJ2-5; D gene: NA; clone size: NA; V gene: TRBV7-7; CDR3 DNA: TGTGCTAGCAGCCGCAATGCGGGGACGGGAGAGACCCAGTACTTC; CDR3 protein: CASSRNAGTGETQYF
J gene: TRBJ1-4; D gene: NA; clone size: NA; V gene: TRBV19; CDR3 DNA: TGTGCCAGTAGTATTAGCGGTGAAAAACTGTTTTTT; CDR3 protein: CASSISGEKLFF
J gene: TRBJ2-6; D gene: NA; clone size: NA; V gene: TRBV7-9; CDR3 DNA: TGTGCCAGCAGCAGACGGAACTCTGGGGCCAACGTCCTGACTTTC; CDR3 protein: CASSRRNSGANVLTF
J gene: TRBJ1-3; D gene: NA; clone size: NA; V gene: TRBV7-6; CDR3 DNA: TGTGCCAGCAGCTTTTCGCGGGCTTCTGGAAACACCATATATTTT; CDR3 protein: CASSFSRASGNTIYF
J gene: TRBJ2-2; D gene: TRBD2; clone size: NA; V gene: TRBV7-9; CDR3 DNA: TGTGCCAGCAGCAAAGACTCGGGGGGCGGGGAGCTGTTTTTT; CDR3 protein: CASSKDSGGGELFF
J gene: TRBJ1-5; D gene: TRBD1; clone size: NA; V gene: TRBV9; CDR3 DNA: TGTGCCAGCAGCGCGGACAGGGGGCTAACGTATAAAAATCAGCCCCAGCATTTT; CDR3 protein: CASSADRGLTYKNQPQHF
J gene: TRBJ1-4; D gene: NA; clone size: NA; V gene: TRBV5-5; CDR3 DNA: TGTGCCAGCAGCCCGACAGGAACTAATGAAAAACTGTTTTTT; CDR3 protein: CASSPTGTNEKLFF
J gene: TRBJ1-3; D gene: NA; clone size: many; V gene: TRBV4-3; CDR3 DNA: TGCGCCAGCAGCCAAGATGGGACGGGAGACTCTGGAAACACCATATATTTT; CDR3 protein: CASSQDGTGDSGNTIYF
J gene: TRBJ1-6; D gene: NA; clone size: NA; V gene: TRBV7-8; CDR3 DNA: TGTGCCAGCAGCTTAGAGAGGAGGCGTAATTCACCCCTCCACTTT; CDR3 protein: CASSLERRRNSPLHF
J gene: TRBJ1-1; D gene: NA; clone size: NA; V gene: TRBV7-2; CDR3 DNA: TGTGCCAGCAGCTTAGTCGGTGGAGGGTACACTGAAGCTTTCTTT; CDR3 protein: CASSLVGGGYTEAFF
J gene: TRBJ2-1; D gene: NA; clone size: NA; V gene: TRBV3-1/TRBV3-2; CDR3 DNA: TGTGCCAGCAGCACCCGGGACCCCTTGGGTGGCAATGAGCAGTTCTTC; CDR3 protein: CASSTRDPLGGNEQFF
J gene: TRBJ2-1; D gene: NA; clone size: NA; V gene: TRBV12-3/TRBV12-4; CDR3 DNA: TGTGCCAGCAGTTTAGGAGGTTACAATGAGCAGTTCTTC; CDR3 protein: CASSLGGYNEQFF
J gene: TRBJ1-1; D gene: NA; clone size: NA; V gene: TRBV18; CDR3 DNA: TGTGCCAGCTCACTGGACGACGGCCCTTTTGAAGCTTTCTTT; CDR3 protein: CASSLDDGPFEAFF
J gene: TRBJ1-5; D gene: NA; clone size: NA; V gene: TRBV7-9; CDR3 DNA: TGTGCCAGCAGTTACGACAGGACACAGCCCCAGCATTTT; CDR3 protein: CASSYDRTQPQHF
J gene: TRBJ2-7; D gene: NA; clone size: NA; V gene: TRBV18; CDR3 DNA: TGTGCCAGCTCACCACCGTCCCCCAGGGAACGGGACTCCTACGAGCAGTACTTC; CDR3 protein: CASSPPSPRERDSYEQYF
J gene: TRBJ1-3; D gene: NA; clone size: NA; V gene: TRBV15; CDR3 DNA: TGTGCCACCAGCCTCCCGGGGGCGAACACCATATATTTT; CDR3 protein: CATSLPGANTIYF
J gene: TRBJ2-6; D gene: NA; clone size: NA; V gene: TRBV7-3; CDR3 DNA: TGTGCCAGCAGCTTAATGGGGGGTTCCTCTGGGGCCAACGTCCTGACTTTC; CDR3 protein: CASSLMGGSSGANVLTF
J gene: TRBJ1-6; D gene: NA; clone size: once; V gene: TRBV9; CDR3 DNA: TGTGCCAGCAGCGGAGGGGCCGGGGGGCATTCACCCCTCCACTTT; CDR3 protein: CASSGGAGGHSPLHF
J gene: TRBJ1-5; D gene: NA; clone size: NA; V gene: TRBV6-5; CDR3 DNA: TGTGCCAGTTCCAGGGACACCTCGAGCAATCAGCCCCAGCATTTT; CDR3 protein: CASSRDTSSNQPQHF
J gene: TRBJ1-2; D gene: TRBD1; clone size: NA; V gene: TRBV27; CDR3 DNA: TGTGCCAGCAGTTCAAGGGGGCCCGGTGGCTACACCTTC; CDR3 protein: CASSSRGPGGYTF
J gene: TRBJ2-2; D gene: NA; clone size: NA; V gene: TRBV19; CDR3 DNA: TGTGCCAGTAGTAGCACAGGGGGGGGCGGGGAGCTGTTTTTT; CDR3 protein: CASSSTGGGGELFF
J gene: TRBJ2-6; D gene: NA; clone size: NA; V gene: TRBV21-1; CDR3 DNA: TGTGCCAGCAGCATAATGGATGGGGACAGGGTCGAGTCTGGGGCCAACGTCCTGACTTTC; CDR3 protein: CASSIMDGDRVESGANVLTF
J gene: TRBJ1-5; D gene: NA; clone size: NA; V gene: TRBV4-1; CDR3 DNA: TGCGCCAGCAGCCAATTCATTGTCGCGCAGCCCCAGCATTTT; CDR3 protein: CASSQFIVAQPQHF